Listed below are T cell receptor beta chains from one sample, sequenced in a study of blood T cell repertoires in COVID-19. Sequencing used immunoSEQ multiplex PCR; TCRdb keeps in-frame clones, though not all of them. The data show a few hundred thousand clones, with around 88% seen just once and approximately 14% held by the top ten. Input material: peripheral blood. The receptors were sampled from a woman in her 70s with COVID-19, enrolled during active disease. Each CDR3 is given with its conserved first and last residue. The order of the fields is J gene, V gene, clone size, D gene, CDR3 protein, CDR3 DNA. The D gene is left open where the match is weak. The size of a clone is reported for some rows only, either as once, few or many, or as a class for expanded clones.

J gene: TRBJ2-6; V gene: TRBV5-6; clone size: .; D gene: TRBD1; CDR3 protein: CASSQTGTGGSGANVLTF; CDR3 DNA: TGTGCCAGCAGCCAAACCGGGACAGGGGGCTCTGGGGCCAACGTCCTGACTTTC
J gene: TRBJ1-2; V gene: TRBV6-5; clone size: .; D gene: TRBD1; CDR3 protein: CASSSPTGYGGGYTF; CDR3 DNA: TGTGCCAGCAGTTCCCCGACAGGGTATGGTGGTGGCTACACCTTC
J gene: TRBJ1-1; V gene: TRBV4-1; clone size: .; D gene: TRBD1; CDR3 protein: CASSQGDRGMNTEAFF; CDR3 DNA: TGCGCCAGCAGCCAAGGGGACAGGGGCATGAACACTGAAGCTTTCTTT
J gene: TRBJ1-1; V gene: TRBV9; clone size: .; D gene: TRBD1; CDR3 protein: CASSVTGTVEAFF; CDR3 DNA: TGTGCCAGCAGCGTCACCGGGACAGTGGAAGCTTTCTTT
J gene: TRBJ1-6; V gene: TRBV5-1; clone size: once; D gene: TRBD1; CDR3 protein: CASRPGTGGSSPLHF; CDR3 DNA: TGCGCCAGCAGACCCGGGACAGGGGGAAGTTCACCCCTCCACTTT
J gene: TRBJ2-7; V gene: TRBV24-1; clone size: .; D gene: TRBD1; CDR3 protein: CATSDPSTGKGEQYF; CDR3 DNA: TGTGCCACCAGTGACCCTTCGACAGGGAAGGGCGAGCAGTACTTC
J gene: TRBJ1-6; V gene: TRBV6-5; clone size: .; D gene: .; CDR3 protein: CASRLTGQTNSPLHF; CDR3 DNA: TGTGCCAGCAGACTTACCGGACAGACTAATTCACCCCTCCACTTT
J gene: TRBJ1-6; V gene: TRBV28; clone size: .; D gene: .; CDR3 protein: CASRGVGVHSPLHF; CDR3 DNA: TGTGCCAGCAGAGGGGTCGGAGTCCATTCACCCCTCCACTTT
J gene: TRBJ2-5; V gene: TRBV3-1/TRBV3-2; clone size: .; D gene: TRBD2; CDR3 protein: CASSLGLAGGAQYF; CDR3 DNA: TGTGCCAGCAGCCTTGGACTAGCCGGTGGGGCCCAGTACTTC
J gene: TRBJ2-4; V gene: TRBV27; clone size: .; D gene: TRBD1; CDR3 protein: CASKRQGSGNIQYF; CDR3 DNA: TGTGCCAGCAAGAGACAGGGGAGCGGTAACATTCAGTACTTC
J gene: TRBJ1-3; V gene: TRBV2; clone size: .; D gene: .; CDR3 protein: CASSVGFGNTIYF; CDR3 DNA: TGTGCCAGCAGTGTGGGCTTCGGAAACACCATATATTTT
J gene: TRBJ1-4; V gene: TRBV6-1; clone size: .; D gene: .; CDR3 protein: CASSEQPQTVMIEKLFF; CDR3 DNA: TGTGCCAGCAGTGAACAACCACAGACGGTAATGATAGAAAAACTGTTTTTT
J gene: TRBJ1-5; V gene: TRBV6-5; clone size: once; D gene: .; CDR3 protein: CASSSRDTNQPQHF; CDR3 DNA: TGTGCCAGCAGTTCCCGGGACACGAATCAGCCCCAGCATTTT
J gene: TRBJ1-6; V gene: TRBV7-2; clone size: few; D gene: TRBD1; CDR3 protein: CASSSDRGRSPLHF; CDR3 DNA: TGTGCCAGCAGCTCGGACAGGGGGCGGTCACCCCTCCACTTT
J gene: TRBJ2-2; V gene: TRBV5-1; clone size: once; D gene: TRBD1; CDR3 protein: CASSFTGGAGTGELFF; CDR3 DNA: TGCGCCAGCAGCTTTACAGGGGGCGCCGGCACCGGGGAGCTGTTTTTT
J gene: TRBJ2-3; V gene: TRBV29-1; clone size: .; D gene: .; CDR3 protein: CSVNTQGTTDTQYF; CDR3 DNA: TGCAGCGTTAATACACAGGGAACTACAGATACGCAGTATTTT
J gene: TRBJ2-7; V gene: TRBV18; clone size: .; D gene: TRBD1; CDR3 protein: CASSPGQGLRGVDEQYF; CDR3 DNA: TGTGCCAGCTCACCGGGACAGGGGCTGCGGGGGGTCGACGAGCAGTACTTC
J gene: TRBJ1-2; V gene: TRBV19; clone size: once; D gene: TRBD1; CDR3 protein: CASHRTGKHYGYTF; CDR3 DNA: TGTGCCAGTCACCGGACAGGGAAGCACTATGGCTACACCTTC
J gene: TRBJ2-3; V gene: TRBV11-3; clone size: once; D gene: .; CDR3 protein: CASSSAGYSGTDTQYF; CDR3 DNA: TGTGCCAGCAGCTCCGCAGGGTATTCGGGCACAGATACGCAGTATTTT
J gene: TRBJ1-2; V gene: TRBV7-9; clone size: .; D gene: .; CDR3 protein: CASSLGGLGGYTF; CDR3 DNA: TGTGCCAGCAGCTTAGGGGGACTGGGTGGCTACACCTTC